This T cell receptor beta chain was documented in a study of OX40 agonist ivuxolimab in advanced cancers. Study as a whole: As their treatment, patients were administered ivuxolimab, an agonistic anti-OX40 (CD134) antibody. Participants could have had prior anti-PD-1, anti-PD-L1 or anti-CTLA-4 therapy, and roughly 39% had some. Three patients got partial responses; one had hepatocellular carcinoma and two had cutaneous melanoma. Study-level results: CD8+ T cells averaged more expanded clones than CD4+.

Using immunoSEQ multiplex PCR, the repertoire was profiled, and TCRdb retains in-frame clones only, with some absent. The sample gives tens of thousands of clones, roughly 85% of which show up once; 3% to 3.5% is in the top ten. Trimming stripped 0 bases from V and 4 bases from J, with 15 bases between. This CDR3 has 16 residues. CDR1 and CDR2 (germline): SGHRS, YFSETQ. A word on this clone: The antigen is unknown.

The genes are TRBV5-1 and TRBJ2-3, with D hard to call. The material sequenced was CD4+ or CD8+ T cells sorted from blood, taken in a trial of the OX40 agonist ivuxolimab. This TCR came from an adult with an advanced solid tumor such as melanoma, head and neck, liver or kidney cancer. CDR3 DNA: TGCGCCAGCAGCTTGGGTGGCAGCTCTTTGGCAGATACGCAGTATTTT. Its protein product is CASSLGGSSLADTQYF.